This T cell receptor (beta chain) was documented in a study of graft-versus-host responses after intestinal transplantation. Background on the study: Transplant recipients had multivisceral, liver-intestinal, or isolated intestinal grafts. Among the recipients, all got anti-thymocyte globulin induction and then tacrolimus and steroids for 3 to 4 years. General study findings and limits: Where graft-donor T cell macrochimerism was present, patients had high graft-versus-host to host-versus-graft clonal ratios in allografts. Peak levels of circulating GvH clones tracked with early post-transplant HvG declines.

Comments on this clone: Its antigen is still unknown.

The V gene lost 5 bases and the J gene lost 8 bases, with 15 bases spanning the gap. There are 13 residues in the CDR3. Germline V gene data show CDR1 as SEHNR and CDR2 as FQNEAQ (reference sequence). TCRdb keeps only in-frame clones here, not all; method: immunoSEQ multiplex PCR. The sample shows roughly 39,000 clones, 90% to 95% of them seen only once. The TCR originated in a human donor who was the organ donor for an intestinal transplant. The input for sequencing was unstimulated CD8+ T cells sorted from spleen or lymph node cells, taken before transplant. J is TRBJ1-1 and V is TRBV7-9; tentative D call: TRBD1 (6 bases). The CDR3 DNA follows: TGTGCCAGCAGCCCGGGGGGCAGTCGGGAAGCTTTCTTT. It yields the protein CASSPGGSREAFF.